A single sample gave rise to the 25 T cell receptor beta chains below, sequenced in a study of technical replicates of blood from a handful of donors. The data were produced by immunoSEQ multiplex PCR, yet TCRdb's version contains in-frame clones alone and is incomplete. Of approximately 49,000 clones in the sample, 80% to 95% were seen once. The specimen was PBMCs. These receptor sequences come from a human donor in good health. Some clones in this sample may be carry-over from other donors' samples.

The rearrangement joins TRBV7-2 to TRBJ2-3; D is uncertain. V gave up 5 bases and J gave up 0 bases, with 6 bases separating them. Per germline, CDR1 SGHTA and CDR2 FQGNSA. The CDR3 runs 13 residues. This chain's CDR3 is CASSTLSTDTQYF. As DNA, the CDR3 is TGTGCCAGCAGCACTCTGAGCACAGATACGCAGTATTTT.

J is TRBJ2-5 and V is TRBV29-1; tentative D call: TRBD2 (6 bases). The V end lost 5 bases, the J end lost 5 bases, and 9 bases lay between the germline ends. The CDR3 extends over 11 amino acids. Per the germline V gene, CDR1 is SQVTM and CDR2 is ANQGSEA. CDR3 bases: TGCAGCGTTTACAGCGGGGAGACCCAGTACTTC. Translating gives CSVYSGETQYF. Based on the CDR3 plus reference TRBV29-1 and TRBJ2-5, the full variable domain is SAVISQKPSRDICQRGTSLTIQCQVDSQVTMMFWYRQQPGQSLTLIATANQGSEATYESGFVIDKFPISRPNLTFSTLTVSNMSPEDSSIYLCSVYSGETQYFGPGTRLLVL.

This clone was recorded only once. This chain connects TRBV7-2 to TRBJ2-7; D unclear. The CDR3 spans 14 residues. V was trimmed by 5 bases and J by 2 bases, leaving 13 bases between them. Looked up from germline, CDR1 is SGHTA and CDR2 is FQGNSA. DNA for the CDR3: TGTGCCAGCAGCCTAACCACTTTTCCCTACGAGCAGTACTTC. Protein product: CASSLTTFPYEQYF.

This sequence joins TRBV4-2 and TRBJ2-1; 9 bases are shared with TRBD2. Per germline, CDR1 LGHNA and CDR2 YNFKEQ. V lost 3 bases to trimming and J lost 6 bases; unmatched junction nucleotides: 3. The CDR3 consists of 14 residues. The CDR3 coding sequence is TGTGCCAGCAGCCACACGGGACTAGCCAATGAGCAGTTCTTC. Protein product: CASSHTGLANEQFF.

The chain joins TRBV4-2 to TRBJ1-2; 8 positions match TRBD1. CDR3 length equals 14 residues. J lost 5 bases, V lost 1 base, and 3 bases had no gene match. Germline loops: CDR1 LGHNA, CDR2 YNFKEQ. As DNA, the CDR3 is TGTGCCAGCAGCCAAGCTGGGACAGGTTATGGCTACACCTTC. Its protein is CASSQAGTGYGYTF.

The chain combines TRBV28 with TRBJ1-2; D gene ambiguous. Looked up from germline, CDR1 is MDHEN and CDR2 is SYDVKM. The ends were cut back, 6 bases at V and 5 bases at J, with 10 bases in the middle. The CDR3 totals 12 residues. The chain's CDR3 is CASSSGSYGYTF. CDR3 nucleotide sequence: TGTGCCAGCAGCTCGGGTTCGTATGGCTACACCTTC.

The V and J genes are TRBV29-1 and TRBJ2-3; D possibly corresponds to TRBD2 (5 bases). The ends were cut back, 2 bases at V and 6 bases at J, with 9 bases in the middle. Germline V gene sequence: CDR1 SQVTM, CDR2 ANQGSEA. This CDR3 is 12 amino acids long. Here the CDR3 DNA reads TGCAGCGTTGAACAAGGGAGTGATACGCAGTATTTT. Its translation: CSVEQGSDTQYF.

The genes are TRBV7-2 and TRBJ1-6, with D unresolved. CDR3 size: 15 residues. Germline V CDR1 and CDR2: SGHTA, FQGNSA. The V and J ends lost 5 bases and 6 bases respectively, with 14 bases between them. CDR3 in DNA: TGTGCCAGCAGCCCAGGATTATATGGTAATTCACCCCTCCACTTT. This sequence encodes CASSPGLYGNSPLHF.

The chain is built from TRBV5-5 and TRBJ2-1, with a weak D call TRBD2 (6 bases). This CDR3 has 16 amino acids. V lost 4 bases and J 9 bases, leaving 23 bases between the germline ends. CDR1 is SGHKS and CDR2 is YYEKEE in the germline V gene (reference sequence). The CDR3 reads CASSPSTGGSGFEQFF. The CDR3 nucleotides read TGTGCCAGCAGCCCATCAACCGGGGGTTCGGGATTTGAGCAGTTCTTC.

This clone was picked up one time. The gene calls are TRBV5-1 and TRBJ2-5; 14 bases are shared with TRBD2. The V and J ends lost 4 bases and 4 bases, in that order; junction bases with no gene match: 12. In germline, CDR1 is SGHRS, CDR2 YFSETQ. CDR3 length equals 18 residues. In DNA form, the CDR3 reads TGCGCCAGCAGCAGGGGGACTAGCGGGGGATATGTGCGAGAGACCCAGTACTTC. This codes for CASSRGTSGGYVRETQYF.

This clone was observed a single time. The chain employs TRBV4-2 and TRBJ1-1; 9 bases line up with TRBD1. The CDR3 extends over 16 amino acids. The germline V gene has CDR1 LGHNA and CDR2 YNFKEQ. J lost 3 bases, V lost 3 bases, and 8 bases had no gene match. The CDR3 nucleotides read TGTGCCAGCAGCCAGCCCACAGGGGGCAAGGACACTGAAGCTTTCTTT. Protein product: CASSQPTGGKDTEAFF.

The chain links TRBV4-3 to TRBJ2-7; D ambiguous. The CDR3 runs 15 residues. The V gene lost 0 bases and the J gene lost 1 base, with 10 bases spanning the gap. Germline V gene data show CDR1 as LGHNA and CDR2 as YSLEER. The CDR3 DNA reads as TGCGCCAGCAGCCAAGATGCACTGAATTCCTACGAGCAGTACTTC. Translation gives CASSQDALNSYEQYF.

The chain carries TRBV4-1 and TRBJ2-5, with 11 bases matching TRBD2. This CDR3 comprises 15 residues. From germline, CDR1 is MGHRA and CDR2 YSYEKL. The ends lost 2 bases at V and 4 bases at J; junction bases unmatched: 3. CDR3 loop: CASSQLAGGRETQYF. In DNA, the CDR3 is TGCGCCAGCAGCCAATTAGCGGGGGGGAGAGAGACCCAGTACTTC.

The rearrangement links TRBV28 to TRBJ1-2; D perhaps matches TRBD1 (5 bases). This CDR3 has 13 residues. Trimming removed 6 bases at V and 7 bases at J, with 15 bases between. Germline values: CDR1 MDHEN, CDR2 SYDVKM. The CDR3 DNA follows: TGTGCCAGCAGACGGGACTCAAACGGTGGCTACACCTTC. Translated: CASRRDSNGGYTF.

The chain employs TRBV7-9 and TRBJ2-6; D not certain. Germline CDR1 and CDR2: SEHNR and FQNEAQ (reference sequence). V lost 5 bases, J lost 0 bases, and 5 bases lay in between. The CDR3 loop spans 14 amino acids. Here the CDR3 DNA reads TGTGCCAGCAGCACTGACTCTGGGGCCAACGTCCTGACTTTC. Amino acids: CASSTDSGANVLTF. Based on the CDR3 plus reference TRBV7-9 and TRBJ2-6, the full variable domain is DTGVSQNPRHKITKRGQNVTFRCDPISEHNRLYWYRQTLGQGPEFLTYFQNEAQLEKSRLLSDRFSAERPKGSFSTLEIQRTEQGDSAMYLCASSTDSGANVLTFGAGSRLTVL.

This clone came up once. This chain links TRBV7-9 with TRBJ2-7; 11 bases fit TRBD1. Trimming removed 5 bases from V and 4 bases from J; junction bases left unmatched: 7. CDR1 and CDR2 (germline): SEHNR, FQNEAQ (reference sequence). The CDR3 spans 15 residues. The DNA of the CDR3 is TGTGCCAGCAGCACAAGGGACAGGGGGGCGTACGAGCAGTACTTC. Translating it yields CASSTRDRGAYEQYF.

The chain couples TRBV9 to TRBJ2-2; 8 positions match TRBD1. CDR1 and CDR2 (germline): SGDLS, YYNGEE. The CDR3 has 17 residues. Trimming took 3 bases from V and 5 from J; bases not matched to a gene: 12. In DNA form, the CDR3 reads TGTGCCAGCAGCGAGGACAGGGTTCCCAACCGGACCGGGGAGCTGTTTTTT. This encodes CASSEDRVPNRTGELFF.

In nucleotides, the CDR3 is TGTGCCAGCAGTGCCCGCCGGGACAGGGTAATTACGGGCTCCTACGAGCAGTACTTC. As protein: CASSARRDRVITGSYEQYF. The chain uses TRBV27 and TRBJ2-7; 9 positions agree with TRBD1. Germline V gene data show CDR1 as MNHEY and CDR2 as SMNVEV (reference sequence). The junction had 17 bases not matched to a gene; V was cut back by 5 bases and J by 0 bases. This CDR3 comprises 19 residues.

The genes are TRBV5-5 and TRBJ1-2, with 9 bases that match TRBD1. V lost 4 bases, J lost 0 bases, and 7 bases stayed unmatched. The CDR3 spans 16 residues. The germline gives CDR1 SGHKS, CDR2 YYEKEE (reference sequence). The chain's CDR3 is CASSRTGATANYGYTF. DNA for the CDR3: TGTGCCAGCAGCAGGACAGGGGCGACCGCTAACTATGGCTACACCTTC.

This clone was detected only a few times. The CDR3 region is CASTTSGGYNEQFF. CDR3 coding DNA: TGCGCCAGCACTACTAGCGGGGGCTACAATGAGCAGTTCTTC. The V gene is TRBV5-1, the J gene TRBJ2-1; the match to TRBD2 covers 11 bases. This CDR3 spans 14 amino acids. V dropped 6 bases and J dropped 3; count of bases not matched to a gene: 2. Germline CDR1 and CDR2: SGHRS and YFSETQ.

In DNA form, the CDR3 reads TGTGCCAGCAGCCCCGACAGGGGAGGCTACGAGCAGTACTTC. Its translation: CASSPDRGGYEQYF. V and J are TRBV7-6 and TRBJ2-7, with 8 bases matching TRBD1. The V gene end was trimmed by 5 bases and the J gene end by 3 bases; junction bases not matched to a gene: 6. Germline V gene lookup returns CDR1 SGHVS and CDR2 FNYEAQ. The CDR3 totals 14 residues.

The gene calls are TRBV4-2 and TRBJ2-2, with D possibly TRBD2 on 5 matching bases. V was clipped by 4 bases and J by 7 bases, with 19 bases between them. CDR1 and CDR2 (germline): LGHNA, YNFKEQ. The CDR3 spans 16 residues. CDR3 coding DNA: TGTGCCAGCAGCCCAGGTTTTGAGGGCCCCGACGGGGAGCTGTTTTTT. Its translation: CASSPGFEGPDGELFF.

This clone was seen only once. This chain connects TRBV13 to TRBJ2-1; 9 nucleotides agree with TRBD2. The CDR3 totals 12 residues. Trimming cost V 5 bases and J 9 bases; bases outside gene matches: 2. The germline CDR1 and CDR2 sequences are PRHDT and FYEKMQ (reference sequence). The CDR3 loop is CASSLAGFEQFF. CDR3 nucleotide sequence: TGTGCCAGCAGCCTAGCGGGGTTTGAGCAGTTCTTC.

The sample holds one count of this clone. This chain connects TRBV27 to TRBJ1-2; TRBD1 is a possible D gene (6 bases). The CDR3 loop spans 13 amino acids. CDR1 is MNHEY and CDR2 is SMNVEV in the germline V gene (reference sequence). Trimming pared 5 bases from V and 4 bases from J, leaving 11 bases between. This CDR3 is CASSPPTGYGYTF. The CDR3 DNA sequence: TGTGCCAGCAGTCCCCCGACAGGCTATGGCTACACCTTC.

V usage is TRBV6-5 and J usage is TRBJ1-5; 12 nucleotides agree with TRBD1. The CDR3 extends over 14 amino acids. V trimming: 7 bases; J trimming: 6 bases; junction bases outside the gene matches: 4. CDR1 MNHEY and CDR2 SVGAGI come from the germline V gene. The CDR3 coding sequence is TGTGCCAGCACGGGACAGGGGGCGGGTCAGCCCCAGCATTTT. Translating gives CASTGQGAGQPQHF.